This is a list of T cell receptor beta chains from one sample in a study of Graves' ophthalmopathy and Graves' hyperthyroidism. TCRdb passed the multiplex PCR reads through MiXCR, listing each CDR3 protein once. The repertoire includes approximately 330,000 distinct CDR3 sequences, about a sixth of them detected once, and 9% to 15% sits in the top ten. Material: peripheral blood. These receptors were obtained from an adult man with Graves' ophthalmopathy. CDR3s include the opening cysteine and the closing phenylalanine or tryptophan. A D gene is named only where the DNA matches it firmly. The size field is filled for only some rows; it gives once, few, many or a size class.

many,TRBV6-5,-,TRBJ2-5,CASIRTGSPETQYF,TGTGCCAGCATACGAACGGGCAGCCCCGAGACCCAGTACTTC
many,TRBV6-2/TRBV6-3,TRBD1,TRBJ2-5,CASSYSKGAIETQYF,TGTGCCAGCAGTTACTCGAAGGGGGCTATCGAGACCCAGTACTTC
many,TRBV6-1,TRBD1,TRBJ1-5,CASSEFTGTAYSNQPQHF,TGTGCCAGCAGTGAATTCACCGGGACAGCCTATAGCAATCAGCCCCAGCATTTT
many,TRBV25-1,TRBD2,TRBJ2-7,CASSGLAAAYEQYF,TGTGCCAGCAGTGGACTAGCGGCAGCCTACGAGCAGTACTTC
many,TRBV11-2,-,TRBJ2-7,CASSLEGLVSYEQYF,TGTGCCAGCAGCTTAGAGGGACTCGTCTCCTACGAGCAGTACTTC
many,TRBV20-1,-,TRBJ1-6,CSAREVQGGHSYNSPLHF,TGCAGTGCTAGAGAGGTCCAGGGTGGCCACTCCTATAATTCACCCCTCCACTTT
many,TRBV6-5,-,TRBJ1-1,CASSYTGTNMNTEAFF,TGTGCCAGCAGTTACACCGGGACAAACATGAACACTGAAGCTTTCTTT
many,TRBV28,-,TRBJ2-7,CASSSSLNRGGFYEQYF,TGTGCCAGCAGTTCCAGCCTAAACAGGGGGGGTTTCTACGAGCAGTACTTC
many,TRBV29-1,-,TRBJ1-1,CSVDQGMNTEAFF,TGCAGCGTTGATCAGGGGATGAACACTGAAGCTTTCTTT
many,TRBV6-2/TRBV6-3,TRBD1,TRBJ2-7,CASSEPGQGLREQYF,TGTGCCAGCAGCGAACCGGGACAGGGCCTACGAGAGCAGTACTTC
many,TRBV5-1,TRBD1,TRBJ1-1,CASSPGQGPFRGAFF,TGCGCCAGCAGCCCGGGACAGGGGCCCTTTCGGGGAGCTTTCTTT
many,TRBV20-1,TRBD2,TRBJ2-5,CSVVPTSGKETQYF,TGCAGTGTCGTCCCGACTAGCGGGAAAGAGACCCAGTACTTC
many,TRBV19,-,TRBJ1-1,CASSGDWNTEAFF,TGTGCCAGTAGTGGAGACTGGAACACTGAAGCTTTCTTT
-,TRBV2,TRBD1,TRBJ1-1,CASSLGQGFRDTEAFF,TGTGCCAGCAGCCTGGGACAGGGGTTTCGAGACACTGAAGCTTTCTTT
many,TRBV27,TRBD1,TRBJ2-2,CASSPPGQGSTGELFF,TGTGCCAGCAGCCCCCCGGGACAGGGGTCCACCGGGGAGCTGTTTTTT
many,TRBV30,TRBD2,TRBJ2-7,CAWMGTSGRLYEQYF,TGTGCCTGGATGGGCACTAGCGGGAGACTATACGAGCAGTACTTC
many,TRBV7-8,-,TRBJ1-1,CASRIAPNTEAFF,TGTGCCAGCAGAATCGCTCCGAACACTGAAGCTTTCTTT
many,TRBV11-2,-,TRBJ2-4,CASSPRGGFNIQYF,TGTGCCAGCAGCCCGCGAGGGGGATTCAACATTCAGTACTTC
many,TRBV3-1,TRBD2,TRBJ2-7,CASSQALGLAAAYEQYF,TGTGCCAGCAGCCAAGCCCTTGGACTAGCGGCCGCCTACGAGCAGTACTTC
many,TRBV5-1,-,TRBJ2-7,CASSLAFSQNEQYF,TGCGCCAGCAGCTTGGCTTTCTCGCAGAACGAGCAGTACTTC
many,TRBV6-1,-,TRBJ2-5,CASTSERLGQETQYF,TGTGCCAGCACCTCGGAGCGATTGGGGCAAGAGACCCAGTACTTC
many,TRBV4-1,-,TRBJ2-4,CASSPRGRAGRNIQYF,TGCGCCAGCAGCCCCCGGGGGCGAGCGGGAAGAAACATTCAGTACTTC
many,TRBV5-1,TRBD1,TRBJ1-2,CASSTGQGYYGYTF,TGCGCCAGCAGCACAGGACAGGGGTACTATGGCTACACCTTC
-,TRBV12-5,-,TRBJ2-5,CASASPGEDLETQYF,TGTGCTAGTGCCTCCCCAGGGGAAGATTTAGAGACCCAGTACTTC
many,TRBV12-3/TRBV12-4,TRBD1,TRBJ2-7,CASSQTGSPYEQYF,TGTGCCAGCAGCCAGACAGGGTCGCCCTACGAGCAGTACTTC
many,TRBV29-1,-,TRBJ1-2,CSVGDVRYGYTF,TGCAGCGTGGGGGACGTGAGATATGGCTACACCTTC
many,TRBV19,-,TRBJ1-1,CATGGMNTEAFF,TGTGCCACCGGAGGGATGAACACTGAAGCTTTCTTT
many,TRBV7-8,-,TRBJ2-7,CASSLRVSHDVKAYEQYF,TGTGCCAGCAGCTTAAGAGTGTCACACGATGTCAAGGCCTACGAGCAGTACTTC
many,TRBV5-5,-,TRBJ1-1,CASSFEGNTEAFF,TGTGCCAGCAGCTTCGAGGGGAACACTGAAGCTTTCTTT